Below, 19 T cell receptor beta chains from the same sample are listed, as sequenced in a study of cytomegalovirus exposure and HLA in healthy donors. PCR primers comprised 60 Vbeta and 13 Jbeta primers. Sequencing used immunoSEQ multiplex PCR; TCRdb keeps in-frame clones, though not all of them. The data hold about 140,000 clones, with over 65% observed a single time. The sequenced sample consisted of PBMCs. The receptors were sampled from a woman in her thirties in good health and CMV-seronegative.

The V call is TRBV18, the J call TRBJ2-3; weak D call: TRBD1 (5 bases). CDR1 KGHSH and CDR2 LQKENI come from the germline V gene. The CDR3 spans 15 residues. V lost 3 bases, J lost 3 bases, and 13 bases lay in between. CDR3 residues: CASSPRVSQTDTQYF. CDR3 DNA sequence: TGTGCCAGCTCACCCAGGGTTTCCCAGACAGATACGCAGTATTTT.

The chain uses TRBV5-6 and TRBJ2-3, with 11 bases that match TRBD2. The CDR3 has 16 amino acids. Germline V gene sequence: CDR1 SGHDT, CDR2 YYEEEE. J was trimmed by 4 bases and V by 0 bases; bases with no gene match: 4. The CDR3 nucleotides read TGTGCCAGCAGCTTGGCCTTAGCGGGGGGGCCAGATACGCAGTATTTT. Amino acids: CASSLALAGGPDTQYF. The full variable domain, rest sourced from reference TRBV5-6 and TRBJ2-3, is DAGVTQSPTHLIKTRGQQVTLRCSPKSGHDTVSWYQQALGQGPQFIFQYYEEEERQRGNFPDRFSGHQFPNYSSELNVNALLLGDSALYLCASSLALAGGPDTQYFGPGTRLTVL.

The rearrangement links TRBV18 to TRBJ2-7, with TRBD2 as a possible D gene (5 bases). The CDR3 contains 11 residues. Between the trimmed V and J ends, which lost 4 bases and 6 bases, there was a span of 7 bases. Germline V lookup: CDR1 KGHSH, CDR2 LQKENI. Here the CDR3 reads CASSLGGEQYF. The CDR3 nucleotides read TGTGCCAGCTCACTAGGAGGCGAGCAGTACTTC.

The V and J genes are TRBV7-8 and TRBJ2-3; 11 bases map to TRBD1. V lost 5 bases, J lost 0 bases, and 4 bases stayed unmatched. Germline CDR1 SGHVS, CDR2 FQNEAQ. The CDR3 totals 16 residues. CDR3 coding DNA: TGTGCCAGCAGCGACGGGACAGGGGGTAGCACAGATACGCAGTATTTT. Its translation is CASSDGTGGSTDTQYF.

The chain couples TRBV9 to TRBJ2-2, with 7 bases lining up with TRBD2. Germline loops: CDR1 SGDLS, CDR2 YYNGEE. The CDR3 is 16 amino acids. The junction had 4 bases not matched to a gene; V was cut back by 1 base and J by 1 base. The CDR3 is CASSVSGGQNTGELFF. The CDR3 nucleotides read TGTGCCAGCAGCGTATCGGGGGGTCAGAACACCGGGGAGCTGTTTTTT.

The V call is TRBV7-9, the J call TRBJ1-1; tentative D call: TRBD1 (5 bases). Germline V gives CDR1 SEHNR, CDR2 FQNEAQ (reference sequence). This CDR3 spans 12 amino acids. Trimming pared 5 bases from V and 5 bases from J, leaving 9 bases between. In DNA form, the CDR3 reads TGTGCCAGCAGCCAAGGGGTAACTGAAGCTTTCTTT. This sequence encodes CASSQGVTEAFF.

This clone has just a few counts. The genes are TRBV7-8 and TRBJ2-3, with D possibly being TRBD2 (7 bases). Trimming stripped 3 bases from V and 0 bases from J, with 13 bases between. Germline CDR1 SGHVS, CDR2 FQNEAQ. The length of the CDR3 is 16 residues. CDR3 in amino acids: CASSFVAGASTDTQYF. The CDR3 region has the DNA TGTGCCAGCAGCTTCGTCGCGGGGGCTAGCACAGATACGCAGTATTTT.

This chain links TRBV7-3 with TRBJ2-2, with 9 bases matching TRBD2. There are 16 residues in the CDR3. J lost 5 bases, V lost 5 bases, and 9 bases had no gene match. In germline, CDR1 is SGHTA, CDR2 FQGTGA. Written as DNA, the CDR3 is TGTGCCAGCAGCCTGATAGCGGGAGTGGGAACCGGGGAGCTGTTTTTT. It yields the protein CASSLIAGVGTGELFF. The variable domain in full, with the rest retrieved from reference TRBV7-3 and TRBJ2-2, is GAGVSQTPSNKVTEKGKYVELRCDPISGHTALYWYRQSLGQGPEFLIYFQGTGAADDSGLPNDRFFAVRPEGSVSTLKIQRTERGDSAVYLCASSLIAGVGTGELFFGEGSRLTVL.

This chain joins TRBV10-1 and TRBJ2-5, with TRBD1 matching 10 bases. In germline, CDR1 is WNHNN, CDR2 SYGVQD (reference sequence). Losses at the gene ends were 3 bases for V and 9 bases for J; bases not matched to a gene: 7. The CDR3 has 14 residues. The CDR3 is CASSDRPGTGAQYF. As DNA, the CDR3 is TGCGCCAGCAGTGATCGTCCCGGGACAGGGGCCCAGTACTTC.

The chain carries TRBV6-4 and TRBJ1-2, with D maybe TRBD1 (6 bases). V was trimmed by 2 bases and J by 1 base, leaving 26 bases between them. Germline V CDR1 and CDR2: MRHNA, SNTAGT. This CDR3 is built from 20 residues. CDR3 sequence: CASSDPRGGNDAQLNYGYTF. The CDR3 nucleotides are TGTGCCAGCAGTGACCCTAGGGGGGGCAACGACGCGCAACTTAACTATGGCTACACCTTC.

The chain employs TRBV6-1 and TRBJ2-7, with D unresolved. With 2 bases removed from V and 7 bases from J, the gap between germline ends came to 15 bases. CDR3 length: 14 residues. Germline assignment: CDR1 MNHNS and CDR2 SASEGT. This chain's CDR3 is CASSERQIHLEQYV. The CDR3 DNA reads TGTGCCAGCAGTGAAAGGCAGATCCACTTGGAGCAGTACGTC.

This CDR3 reads CASNAGQGTYEQYF. The DNA for the CDR3 is TGTGCCAGCAACGCAGGACAGGGAACCTACGAGCAGTACTTC. The rearrangement joins TRBV6-6 to TRBJ2-7, with 8 bases matching TRBD1. Germline V gene sequence: CDR1 MNHNY, CDR2 SVGAGI (reference sequence). This CDR3 region has 14 residues. Trimming removed 7 bases from V and 2 bases from J; junction bases left unmatched: 7.

The chain employs TRBV30 and TRBJ2-1, with 8 bases identical to TRBD2. Germline CDR1 GTSNPN, CDR2 SVGIG (reference sequence). J lost 3 bases, V lost 7 bases, and 5 bases had no gene match. This CDR3 has 13 residues. The DNA of the CDR3 is TGTGCCTCTCACCGGGGGGGCTACAATGAGCAGTTCTTC. Translation: CASHRGGYNEQFF. Variable domain in full (rest from reference TRBV30 and TRBJ2-1): SQTIHQWPATLVQPVGSPLSLECTVEGTSNPNLYWYRQAAGRGLQLLFYSVGIGQISSEVPQNLSASRPQDRQFILSSKKLLLSDSGFYLCASHRGGYNEQFFGPGTRLTVL.

The V and J genes are TRBV27 and TRBJ2-2; 13 positions agree with TRBD2. Per germline, CDR1 MNHEY and CDR2 SMNVEV (reference sequence). This CDR3 contains 15 residues. V dropped 8 bases and J dropped 5; count of bases not matched to a gene: 5. The CDR3, as DNA: TGTGCCAGCCGTACTAGCGGGAGGGGTACCGGGGAGCTGTTTTTT. It codes for CASRTSGRGTGELFF.

This chain joins TRBV5-4 and TRBJ2-7; 10 bases map to TRBD1. J lost 2 bases, V lost 4 bases, and 12 bases had no gene match. This CDR3 contains 17 residues. CDR1 is SGHNT and CDR2 is YYREEE in the germline V gene (reference sequence). The CDR3 DNA follows: TGTGCCAGCAGCCCCAGTGGGGGGACAGGGGTAACCTACGAGCAGTACTTC. Protein product: CASSPSGGTGVTYEQYF.

This chain connects TRBV4-1 to TRBJ1-1; D is unclear. Germline V CDR1 and CDR2: MGHRA, YSYEKL. This CDR3 has 14 amino acids. Trimming pared 2 bases from V and 1 base from J, leaving 8 bases between. The CDR3 coding sequence is TGCGCCAGCAGCCAACGAGCGAAGAACACTGAAGCTTTCTTT. It codes for CASSQRAKNTEAFF.

There are a few counts of this clone. The chain employs TRBV9 and TRBJ2-2, with 10 bases identical to TRBD2. J was trimmed by 3 bases and V by 3 bases; bases with no gene match: 2. The CDR3 runs 15 residues. Looked up from germline, CDR1 is SGDLS and CDR2 is YYNGEE. CDR3 coding DNA: TGTGCCAGCAGCGCTAGCGGGAGCTACACCGGGGAGCTGTTTTTT. It encodes CASSASGSYTGELFF.

This clone was recorded a few times. The chain recombines TRBV4-2 with TRBJ2-1, with D possibly being TRBD1 (5 bases). There are 16 residues in the CDR3. Germline values: CDR1 LGHNA, CDR2 YNFKEQ. The ends were cut back, 0 bases at V and 7 bases at J, with 16 bases in the middle. CDR3 DNA sequence: TGTGCCAGCAGCCAAGAGATGCGGCAAGCAGGGAATGAGCAGTTCTTC. Translation gives CASSQEMRQAGNEQFF.

The CDR3 sequence is CASSPGQGGTSTDTQYF. The CDR3 DNA reads TGTGCCAGCAGCCCGGGACAGGGTGGTACGAGCACAGATACGCAGTATTTT. V is TRBV11-1 and J is TRBJ2-3; 9 bases align to TRBD1. V trimming: 5 bases; J trimming: 0 bases; junction bases outside the gene matches: 9. The V gene's germline CDR1 is SGHAT and CDR2 FQDESV (reference sequence). CDR3 length equals 17 residues.